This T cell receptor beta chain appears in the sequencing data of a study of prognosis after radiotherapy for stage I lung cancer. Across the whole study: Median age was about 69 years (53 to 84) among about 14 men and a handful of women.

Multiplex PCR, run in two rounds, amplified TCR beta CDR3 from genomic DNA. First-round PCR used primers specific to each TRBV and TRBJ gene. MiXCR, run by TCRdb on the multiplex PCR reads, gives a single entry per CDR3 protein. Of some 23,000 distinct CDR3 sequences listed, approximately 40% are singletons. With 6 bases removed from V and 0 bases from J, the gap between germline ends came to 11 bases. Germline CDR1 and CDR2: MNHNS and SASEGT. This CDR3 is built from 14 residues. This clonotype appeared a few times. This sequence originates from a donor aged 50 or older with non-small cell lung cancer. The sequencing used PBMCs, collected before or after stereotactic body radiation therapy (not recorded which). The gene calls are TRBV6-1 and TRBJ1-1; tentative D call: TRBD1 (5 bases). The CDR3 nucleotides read TGTGCCAGCAGCCCCCAGGACATGAACACTGAAGCTTTCTTT. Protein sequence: CASSPQDMNTEAFF.